These T cell receptor beta chains were read from a single sample in a study of OX40 agonist ivuxolimab in advanced cancers. Clones were read by immunoSEQ multiplex PCR, and TCRdb kept only the in-frame ones, dropping some. The sample includes around 86,000 clones, 89% of them seen just once. The specimen was CD4+ or CD8+ T cells sorted from blood, collected in a trial of the OX40 agonist ivuxolimab. These receptors all stem from an adult with an advanced solid tumor such as melanoma, head and neck, liver or kidney cancer. The CDR3 runs from the conserved cysteine through the conserved F or W. The D gene is left open where the match is weak. A row's size may be missing; if present it is once, few, many or a size class.

d_call: -; j_call: TRBJ1-4; v_call: TRBV10-2; clone_size: -; cdr3_aa: CASSRRGRTIEKLFF; cdr3_nt: TGCGCCAGCAGCCGACGGGGACGGACTATCGAAAAACTGTTTTTT
d_call: -; j_call: TRBJ2-2; v_call: TRBV5-1; clone_size: -; cdr3_aa: CASRGGGGELFF; cdr3_nt: TGCGCCAGCAGGGGAGGCGGCGGGGAGCTGTTTTTT
d_call: -; j_call: TRBJ2-2; v_call: TRBV4-1; clone_size: -; cdr3_aa: CASSQEGGSTGELFF; cdr3_nt: TGCGCCAGCAGCCAAGAAGGGGGGTCCACCGGGGAGCTGTTTTTT
d_call: -; j_call: TRBJ2-7; v_call: TRBV29-1; clone_size: -; cdr3_aa: CSVALRMGSYEQYF; cdr3_nt: TGCAGCGTCGCCCTCCGAATGGGCTCCTACGAGCAGTACTTC
d_call: -; j_call: TRBJ1-1; v_call: TRBV18; clone_size: -; cdr3_aa: CASSLDSLNTEAFF; cdr3_nt: TGTGCCAGCTCACTCGACAGCTTGAACACTGAAGCTTTCTTT
d_call: TRBD2; j_call: TRBJ2-3; v_call: TRBV4-3; clone_size: once; cdr3_aa: CASSATSGSATDTQYF; cdr3_nt: TGCGCCAGCAGCGCGACTAGCGGGAGTGCCACAGATACGCAGTATTTT
d_call: -; j_call: TRBJ1-1; v_call: TRBV5-4; clone_size: -; cdr3_aa: CASSLDGGSEAFF; cdr3_nt: TGTGCCAGCAGCTTGGATGGGGGGTCAGAAGCTTTCTTT
d_call: TRBD2; j_call: TRBJ2-3; v_call: TRBV18; clone_size: -; cdr3_aa: CASSRLLAGGTDTQYF; cdr3_nt: TGTGCCAGCTCACGGCTACTAGCGGGAGGAACAGATACGCAGTATTTT
d_call: -; j_call: TRBJ2-1; v_call: TRBV7-2; clone_size: -; cdr3_aa: CASSLWDEQFF; cdr3_nt: TGTGCCAGCAGCTTATGGGATGAGCAGTTCTTC
d_call: -; j_call: TRBJ2-7; v_call: TRBV6-6; clone_size: once; cdr3_aa: CASSYSSGESLEQYF; cdr3_nt: TGTGCCAGCAGTTACTCGTCGGGGGAGTCTCTCGAGCAGTACTTC
d_call: TRBD1; j_call: TRBJ2-3; v_call: TRBV18; clone_size: -; cdr3_aa: CASSPRQGQGPDTQYF; cdr3_nt: TGTGCCAGCTCACCACGACAAGGACAGGGGCCAGATACGCAGTATTTT
d_call: TRBD2; j_call: TRBJ2-7; v_call: TRBV6-5; clone_size: -; cdr3_aa: CASRTSGSLHEQYF; cdr3_nt: TGTGCCAGCAGGACTAGCGGGAGTCTACACGAGCAGTACTTC
d_call: TRBD1; j_call: TRBJ1-1; v_call: TRBV7-2; clone_size: -; cdr3_aa: CASSLVPGGVAEAFF; cdr3_nt: TGTGCCAGCAGCTTAGTGCCAGGGGGGGTTGCTGAAGCTTTCTTT
d_call: TRBD2; j_call: TRBJ2-2; v_call: TRBV5-4; clone_size: -; cdr3_aa: CASSLGTSGRITTGELFF; cdr3_nt: TGTGCCAGCAGCTTGGGGACTAGCGGGAGGATAACCACCGGGGAGCTGTTTTTT
d_call: -; j_call: TRBJ2-3; v_call: TRBV18; clone_size: -; cdr3_aa: CASSAQPLEDTQYF; cdr3_nt: TGTGCCAGCTCCGCCCAGCCCCTAGAAGATACGCAGTATTTT
d_call: TRBD2; j_call: TRBJ2-1; v_call: TRBV18; clone_size: -; cdr3_aa: CASSPGLAVNEQFF; cdr3_nt: TGTGCCAGCTCACCGGGACTAGCGGTTAATGAGCAGTTCTTC
d_call: -; j_call: TRBJ1-5; v_call: TRBV30; clone_size: -; cdr3_aa: CAWSVVGWNQPQHF; cdr3_nt: TGTGCCTGGAGTGTAGTGGGTTGGAATCAGCCCCAGCATTTT
d_call: -; j_call: TRBJ1-5; v_call: TRBV19; clone_size: -; cdr3_aa: CASSIQENQPQHF; cdr3_nt: TGTGCCAGTAGTATCCAGGAGAATCAGCCCCAGCATTTT
d_call: -; j_call: TRBJ1-1; v_call: TRBV29-1; clone_size: -; cdr3_aa: CAEVAPTEAFF; cdr3_nt: TGCGCGGAGGTGGCCCCGACGGAAGCTTTCTTT
d_call: -; j_call: TRBJ2-1; v_call: TRBV12-5; clone_size: -; cdr3_aa: CASGLVLTGTGNEQFF; cdr3_nt: TGTGCTAGTGGTTTGGTATTAACAGGGACGGGCAATGAGCAGTTCTTC
d_call: -; j_call: TRBJ1-3; v_call: TRBV7-6; clone_size: -; cdr3_aa: CASSPGPSGNTIYF; cdr3_nt: TGTGCCAGCAGTCCGGGGCCTTCTGGAAACACCATATATTTT
d_call: TRBD2; j_call: TRBJ2-3; v_call: TRBV19; clone_size: -; cdr3_aa: CASSILGAGGNTDTQYF; cdr3_nt: TGTGCCAGTAGTATATTGGGAGCGGGAGGAAACACAGATACGCAGTATTTT
d_call: -; j_call: TRBJ2-1; v_call: TRBV30; clone_size: -; cdr3_aa: CAWSVPGRAIPFEQFF; cdr3_nt: TGTGCCTGGAGTGTACCTGGCAGGGCAATTCCTTTTGAGCAGTTCTTC
d_call: TRBD2; j_call: TRBJ2-1; v_call: TRBV19; clone_size: -; cdr3_aa: CASSRLADQLQVQFF; cdr3_nt: TGTGCCAGTAGTAGGCTAGCGGACCAGTTACAGGTACAGTTCTTC
d_call: -; j_call: TRBJ1-5; v_call: TRBV5-1; clone_size: -; cdr3_aa: CASSLDGGGQPQHF; cdr3_nt: TGCGCCAGCAGCTTAGATGGAGGTGGTCAGCCCCAGCATTTT
d_call: -; j_call: TRBJ1-4; v_call: TRBV10-2; clone_size: once; cdr3_aa: CATRGGTNEKLFF; cdr3_nt: TGCGCCACGAGGGGGGGAACTAATGAAAAACTGTTTTTT
d_call: -; j_call: TRBJ1-1; v_call: TRBV9; clone_size: few; cdr3_aa: CASSTRGVDTEAFF; cdr3_nt: TGTGCCAGCAGCACCCGGGGGGTCGACACTGAAGCTTTCTTT
d_call: TRBD1; j_call: TRBJ1-3; v_call: TRBV7-2; clone_size: -; cdr3_aa: CASSPGTAGNTIYF; cdr3_nt: TGTGCCAGCAGCCCGGGGACAGCTGGAAACACCATATATTTT
d_call: -; j_call: TRBJ2-1; v_call: TRBV18; clone_size: -; cdr3_aa: CASSPPESYNEQFF; cdr3_nt: TGTGCCAGCTCCCCCCCGGAATCCTACAATGAGCAGTTCTTC
d_call: -; j_call: TRBJ2-3; v_call: TRBV6-4; clone_size: -; cdr3_aa: CASSVTQGGADTQYF; cdr3_nt: TGTGCCAGCAGTGTAACACAGGGAGGCGCAGATACGCAGTATTTT
d_call: TRBD2; j_call: TRBJ2-2; v_call: TRBV6-4; clone_size: -; cdr3_aa: CASSVGLGTGELFF; cdr3_nt: TGTGCCAGCAGTGTGGGACTAGGCACCGGGGAGCTGTTTTTT
d_call: TRBD1; j_call: TRBJ1-2; v_call: TRBV5-1; clone_size: -; cdr3_aa: CASSLEGAGGYTF; cdr3_nt: TGCGCCAGCAGCCTCGAGGGGGCCGGTGGCTACACCTTC
d_call: TRBD2; j_call: TRBJ2-7; v_call: TRBV27; clone_size: -; cdr3_aa: CASSRREGYEQYF; cdr3_nt: TGTGCCAGCAGTCGTCGGGAGGGCTACGAGCAGTACTTC
d_call: -; j_call: TRBJ2-7; v_call: TRBV30; clone_size: -; cdr3_aa: CAWSVSMDSSYEQYF; cdr3_nt: TGTGCCTGGAGTGTATCTATGGACTCATCCTACGAGCAGTACTTC